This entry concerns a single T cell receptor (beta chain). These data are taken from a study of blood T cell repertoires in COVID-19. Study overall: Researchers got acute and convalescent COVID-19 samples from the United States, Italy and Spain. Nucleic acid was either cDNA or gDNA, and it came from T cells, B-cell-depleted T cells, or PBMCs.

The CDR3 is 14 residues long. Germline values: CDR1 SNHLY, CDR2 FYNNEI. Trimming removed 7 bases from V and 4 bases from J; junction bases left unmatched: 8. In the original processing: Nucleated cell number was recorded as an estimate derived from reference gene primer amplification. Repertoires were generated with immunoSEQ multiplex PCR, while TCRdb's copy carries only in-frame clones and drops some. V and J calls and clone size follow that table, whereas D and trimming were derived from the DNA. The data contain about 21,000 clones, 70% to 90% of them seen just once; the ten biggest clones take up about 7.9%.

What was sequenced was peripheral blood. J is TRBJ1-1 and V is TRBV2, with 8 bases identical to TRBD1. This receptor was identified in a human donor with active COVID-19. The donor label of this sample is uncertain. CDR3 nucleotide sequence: TGTGCCAGCACTCTTGCCCAGGGGGCCACTGAAGCTTTCTTT. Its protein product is CASTLAQGATEAFF.